The subject of this entry is one TCR beta chain. The antigen is unknown. The junction departs from the called germline gene at one end, perhaps through a read error. The data derive from a study of blood T cells in healthy people across ages. Overall study results and limits: Older age coincided with a roughly linear decline in TCR beta diversity per million T cells. No conclusive comparison of naive versus antigen-experienced cells was possible with unsorted PBMCs.

CDR1 SGDLS and CDR2 YYNGEE come from the germline V gene. The CDR3 has 17 amino acids. The use of a sample-barcoded 5' primer and a J-beta primer mix characterized a second PCR of roughly 7 to 12 cycles. The template-switch adaptor was a 5' adaptor with 12 random nucleotides. It tagged each cDNA molecule. Each of the samples gave a minimum of 2.5 million paired-end reads that contained CDR3. TCRdb reprocessed the 5' RACE reads with MiXCR, giving one entry per CDR3 protein. The top ten clones hold over 5% of a sample with about 1.4 million distinct CDR3 sequences, approximately 59% of them seen once. The receptor's source is a man aged 18 to 29 in good health. The chain employs TRBV9 and TRBJ2-6, with a possible D match to TRBD1 (6 bases). The sequencing input was blood. Here the CDR3 DNA reads TGTGCCAGCAGCCCGTCACACAGGGTAGTTGGGACCAACGTCCTGACTTTC. Translating gives CASSPSHRVVGTNVLTF.